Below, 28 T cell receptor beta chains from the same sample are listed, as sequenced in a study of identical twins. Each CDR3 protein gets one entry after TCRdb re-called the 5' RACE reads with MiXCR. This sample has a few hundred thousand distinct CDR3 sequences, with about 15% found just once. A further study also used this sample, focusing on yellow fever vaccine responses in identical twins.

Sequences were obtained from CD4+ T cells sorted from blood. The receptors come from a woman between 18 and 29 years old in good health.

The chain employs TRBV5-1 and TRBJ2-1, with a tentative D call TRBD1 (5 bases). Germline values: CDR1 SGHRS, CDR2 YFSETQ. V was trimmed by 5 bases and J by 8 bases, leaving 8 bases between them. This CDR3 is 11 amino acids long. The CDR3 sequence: CASSSGYEQFF. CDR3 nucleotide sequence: TGCGCCAGCAGTTCAGGGTATGAGCAGTTCTTC.

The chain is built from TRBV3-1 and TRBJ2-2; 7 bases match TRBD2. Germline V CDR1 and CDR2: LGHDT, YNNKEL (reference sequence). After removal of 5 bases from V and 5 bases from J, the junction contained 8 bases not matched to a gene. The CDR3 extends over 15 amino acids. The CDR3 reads CASSNPGLLTGELFF. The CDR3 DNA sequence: TGTGCCAGCAGCAATCCGGGACTACTAACCGGGGAGCTGTTTTTT.

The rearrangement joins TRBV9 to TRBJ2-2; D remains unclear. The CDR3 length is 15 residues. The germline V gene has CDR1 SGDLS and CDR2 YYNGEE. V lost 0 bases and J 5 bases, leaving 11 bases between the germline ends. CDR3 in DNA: TGTGCCAGCAGCGTAGGCTCCACCGGGACCGGGGAGCTGTTTTTT. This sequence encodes CASSVGSTGTGELFF.

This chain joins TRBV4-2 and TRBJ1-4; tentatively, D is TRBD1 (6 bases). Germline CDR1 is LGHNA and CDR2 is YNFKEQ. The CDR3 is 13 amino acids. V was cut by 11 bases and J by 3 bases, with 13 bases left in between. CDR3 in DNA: TGTGCCGGCTCTTGGGGGCCTAATGAAAAACTGTTTTTT. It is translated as CAGSWGPNEKLFF.

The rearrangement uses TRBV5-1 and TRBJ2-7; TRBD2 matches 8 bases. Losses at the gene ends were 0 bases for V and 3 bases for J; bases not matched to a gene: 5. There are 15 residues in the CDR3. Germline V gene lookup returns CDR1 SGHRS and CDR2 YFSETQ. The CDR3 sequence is CASSLAAGDHYEQYF. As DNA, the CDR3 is TGCGCCAGCAGCTTGGCAGCGGGAGACCACTACGAGCAGTACTTC.

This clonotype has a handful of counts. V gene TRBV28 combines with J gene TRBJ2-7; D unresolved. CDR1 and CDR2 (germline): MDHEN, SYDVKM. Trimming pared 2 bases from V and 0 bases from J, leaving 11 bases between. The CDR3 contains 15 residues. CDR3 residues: CASSLPDAGSYEQYF. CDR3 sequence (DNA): TGTGCCAGCAGTTTACCGGACGCCGGCTCCTACGAGCAGTACTTC.

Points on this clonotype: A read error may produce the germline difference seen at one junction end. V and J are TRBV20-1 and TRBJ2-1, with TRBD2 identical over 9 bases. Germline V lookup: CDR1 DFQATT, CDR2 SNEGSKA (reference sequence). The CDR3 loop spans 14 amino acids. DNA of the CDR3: TGCAGTGCTAGTCCGGGACTAGCATACAGTGAGCAGTTCTTC. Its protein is CSASPGLAYSEQFF.

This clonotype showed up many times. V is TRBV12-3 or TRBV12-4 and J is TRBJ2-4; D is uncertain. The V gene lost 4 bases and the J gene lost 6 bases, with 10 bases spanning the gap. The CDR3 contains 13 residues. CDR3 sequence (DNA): TGTGCCAGCAGTTCTGGGCGTCGAAACATTCAGTACTTC. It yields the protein CASSSGRRNIQYF.

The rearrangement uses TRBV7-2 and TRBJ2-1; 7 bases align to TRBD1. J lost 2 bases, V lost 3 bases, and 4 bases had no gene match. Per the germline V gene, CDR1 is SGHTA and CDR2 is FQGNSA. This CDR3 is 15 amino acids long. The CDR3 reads CASSFTGAPYNEQFF. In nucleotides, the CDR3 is TGTGCCAGCAGCTTCACAGGGGCCCCCTACAATGAGCAGTTCTTC.

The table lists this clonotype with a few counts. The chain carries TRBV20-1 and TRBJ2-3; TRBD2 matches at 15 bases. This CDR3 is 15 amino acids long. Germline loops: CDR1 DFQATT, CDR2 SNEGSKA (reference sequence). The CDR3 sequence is CRGTSGGSGTDTQYF. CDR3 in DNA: TGCAGAGGGACTAGCGGGGGGTCCGGCACAGATACGCAGTATTTT.

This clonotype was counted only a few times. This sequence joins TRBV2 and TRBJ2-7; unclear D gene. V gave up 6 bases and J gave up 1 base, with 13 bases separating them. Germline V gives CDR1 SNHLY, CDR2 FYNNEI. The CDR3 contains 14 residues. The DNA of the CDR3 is TGTGCCAGCAGCGGGTCAGATGTTTCCTACGAGCAGTACTTC. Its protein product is CASSGSDVSYEQYF.

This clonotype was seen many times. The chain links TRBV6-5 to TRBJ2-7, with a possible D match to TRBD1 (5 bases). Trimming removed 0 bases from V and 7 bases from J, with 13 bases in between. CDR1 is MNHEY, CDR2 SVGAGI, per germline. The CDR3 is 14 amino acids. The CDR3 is CASSYSSGAPEQYF. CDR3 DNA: TGTGCCAGCAGTTACTCGAGTGGGGCGCCTGAGCAGTACTTC.

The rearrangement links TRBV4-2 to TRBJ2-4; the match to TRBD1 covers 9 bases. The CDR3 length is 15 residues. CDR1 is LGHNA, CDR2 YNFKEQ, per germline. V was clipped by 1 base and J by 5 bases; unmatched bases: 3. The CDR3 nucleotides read TGTGCCAGCAGCCAAGGGGACAGGGATGAAAACATTCAGTACTTC. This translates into CASSQGDRDENIQYF.

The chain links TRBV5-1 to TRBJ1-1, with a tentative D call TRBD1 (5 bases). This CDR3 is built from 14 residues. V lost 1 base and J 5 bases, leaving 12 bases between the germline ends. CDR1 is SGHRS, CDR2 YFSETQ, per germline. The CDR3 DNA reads TGCGCCAGCAGCTTGCAGGGAGGTTGGACTGAAGCTTTCTTT. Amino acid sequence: CASSLQGGWTEAFF.

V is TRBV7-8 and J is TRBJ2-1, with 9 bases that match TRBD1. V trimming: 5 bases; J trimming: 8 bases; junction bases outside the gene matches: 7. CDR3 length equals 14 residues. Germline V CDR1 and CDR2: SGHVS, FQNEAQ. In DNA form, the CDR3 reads TGTGCCAGCAGCGAACAGGGGGCGCGGCATGAGCAGTTCTTC. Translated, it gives CASSEQGARHEQFF.

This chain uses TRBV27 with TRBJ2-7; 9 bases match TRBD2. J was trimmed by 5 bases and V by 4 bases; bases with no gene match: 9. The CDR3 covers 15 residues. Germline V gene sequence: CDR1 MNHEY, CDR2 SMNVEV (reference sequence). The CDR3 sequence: CASSSGREGRNEQYF. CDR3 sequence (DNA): TGTGCCAGCAGTTCGGGGCGGGAGGGACGTAACGAGCAGTACTTC.

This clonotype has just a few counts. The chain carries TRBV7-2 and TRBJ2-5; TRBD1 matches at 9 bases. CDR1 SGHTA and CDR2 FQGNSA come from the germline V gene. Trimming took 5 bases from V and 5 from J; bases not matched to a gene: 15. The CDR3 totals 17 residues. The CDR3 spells CASSPTRGTGLGETQYF. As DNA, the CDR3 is TGTGCCAGCAGCCCCACAAGGGGGACAGGGTTGGGGGAGACCCAGTACTTC.

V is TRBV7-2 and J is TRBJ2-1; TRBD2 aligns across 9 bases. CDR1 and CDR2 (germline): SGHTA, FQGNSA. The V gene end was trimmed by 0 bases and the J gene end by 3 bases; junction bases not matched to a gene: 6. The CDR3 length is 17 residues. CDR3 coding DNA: TGTGCCAGCAGCTTAGCGTTCAGCGGGGGGTTCTACAATGAGCAGTTCTTC. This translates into CASSLAFSGGFYNEQFF.

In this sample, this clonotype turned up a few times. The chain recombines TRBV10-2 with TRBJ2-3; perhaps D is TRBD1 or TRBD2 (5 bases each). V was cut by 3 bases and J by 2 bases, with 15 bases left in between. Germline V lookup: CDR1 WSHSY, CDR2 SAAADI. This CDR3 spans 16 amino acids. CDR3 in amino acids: CASSDGTFGTTDTQYF. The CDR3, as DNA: TGCGCCAGCAGTGATGGGACCTTCGGGACCACAGATACGCAGTATTTT.

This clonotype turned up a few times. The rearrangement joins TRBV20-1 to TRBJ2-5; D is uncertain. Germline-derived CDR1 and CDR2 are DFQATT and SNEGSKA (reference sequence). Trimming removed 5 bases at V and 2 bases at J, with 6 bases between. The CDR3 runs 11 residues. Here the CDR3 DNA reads TGCAGTGCTCTCAGACAAGAGACCCAGTACTTC. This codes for CSALRQETQYF.

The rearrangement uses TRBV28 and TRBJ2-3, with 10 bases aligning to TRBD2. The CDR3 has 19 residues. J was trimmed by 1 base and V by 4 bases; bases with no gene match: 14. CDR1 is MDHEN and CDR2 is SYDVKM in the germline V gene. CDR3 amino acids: CASSSNLAGEPGGTDTQYF. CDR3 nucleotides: TGTGCCAGCAGTTCAAATCTAGCGGGAGAGCCGGGTGGCACAGATACGCAGTATTTT.

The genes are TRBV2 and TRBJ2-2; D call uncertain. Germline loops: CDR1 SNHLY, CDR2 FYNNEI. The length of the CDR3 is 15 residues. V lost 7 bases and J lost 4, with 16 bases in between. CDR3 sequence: CASKFSDSSTGELFF. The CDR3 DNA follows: TGTGCCAGCAAATTCTCGGATTCGAGCACCGGGGAGCTGTTTTTT.

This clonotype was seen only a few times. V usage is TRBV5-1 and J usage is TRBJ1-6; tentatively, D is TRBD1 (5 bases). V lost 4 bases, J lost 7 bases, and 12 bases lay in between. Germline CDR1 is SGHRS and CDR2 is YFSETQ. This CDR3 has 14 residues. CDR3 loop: CASSTTGVNSPLHF. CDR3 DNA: TGCGCCAGCAGCACAACAGGCGTAAATTCACCCCTCCACTTT. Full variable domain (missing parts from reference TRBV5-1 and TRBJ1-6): KAGVTQTPRYLIKTRGQQVTLSCSPISGHRSVSWYQQTPGQGLQFLFEYFSETQRNKGNFPGRFSGRQFSNSRSEMNVSTLELGDSALYLCASSTTGVNSPLHFGNGTRLTVT.

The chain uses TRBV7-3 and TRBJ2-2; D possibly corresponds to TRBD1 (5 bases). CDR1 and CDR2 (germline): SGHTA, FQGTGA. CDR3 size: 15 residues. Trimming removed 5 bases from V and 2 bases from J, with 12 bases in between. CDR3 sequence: CASSVNTGNTGELFF. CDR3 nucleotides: TGTGCCAGCAGCGTCAATACAGGAAACACCGGGGAGCTGTTTTTT.

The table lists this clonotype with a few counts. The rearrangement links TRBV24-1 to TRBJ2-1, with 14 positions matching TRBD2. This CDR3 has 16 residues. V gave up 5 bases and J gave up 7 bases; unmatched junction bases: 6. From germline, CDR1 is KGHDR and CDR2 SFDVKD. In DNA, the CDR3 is TGTGCCACCAGTGTTCCGGGACTAGCGGGAGTTAATGAGCAGTTCTTC. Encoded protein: CATSVPGLAGVNEQFF.

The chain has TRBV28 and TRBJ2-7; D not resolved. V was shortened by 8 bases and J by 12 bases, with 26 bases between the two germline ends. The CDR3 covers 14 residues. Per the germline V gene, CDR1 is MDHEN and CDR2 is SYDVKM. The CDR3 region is CASVGRSLLQRPYF. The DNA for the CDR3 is TGTGCCAGCGTAGGGCGGAGCCTTCTTCAGAGGCCGTACTTC.

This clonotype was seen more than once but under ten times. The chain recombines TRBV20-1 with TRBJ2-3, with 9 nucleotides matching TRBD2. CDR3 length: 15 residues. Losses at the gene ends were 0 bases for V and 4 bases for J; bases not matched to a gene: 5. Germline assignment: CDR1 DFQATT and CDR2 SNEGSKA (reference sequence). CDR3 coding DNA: TGCAGTGCTAGAGAGGGGACTAGCAACGCAGATACGCAGTATTTT. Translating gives CSAREGTSNADTQYF.

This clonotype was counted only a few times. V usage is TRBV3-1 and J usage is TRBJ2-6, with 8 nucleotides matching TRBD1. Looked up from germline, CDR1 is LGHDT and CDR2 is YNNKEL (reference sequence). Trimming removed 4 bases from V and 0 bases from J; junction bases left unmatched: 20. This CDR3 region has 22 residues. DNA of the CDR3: TGTGCCAGCAGCCGAAAAATAGTTGGGGACAGGAGACAGTTCTCTGGGGCCAACGTCCTGACTTTC. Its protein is CASSRKIVGDRRQFSGANVLTF. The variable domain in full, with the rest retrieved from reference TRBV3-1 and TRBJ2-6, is DTAVSQTPKYLVTQMGNDKSIKCEQNLGHDTMYWYKQDSKKFLKIMFSYNNKELIINETVPNRFSPKSPDKAHLNLHINSLELGDSAVYFCASSRKIVGDRRQFSGANVLTFGAGSRLTVL.